This is a list of T cell receptor beta chains from one sample in a study of T cell responses to AZD1222 COVID-19 vaccine. This table comes from immunoSEQ multiplex PCR, and its TCRdb copy is limited to in-frame clones, with some not included. Among 90,000 to 150,000 clones, roughly nine tenths were seen once, and the ten largest hold roughly 2.4%. The source was peripheral blood, collected on day 0 of AZD1222 vaccination. Every receptor here comes from an adult in good health. Both conserved end residues are trimmed from each CDR3. A D gene is named only where the DNA matches it firmly.

D | length | V | CDR3
. | 16 | TRBV27 | ASSWGARGGSSYNEQF
TRBD2 | 11 | TRBV2 | ASGTSGTDTQY
. | 11 | TRBV19 | ASSIGVDYGYT
. | 13 | TRBV19 | ASSRGGSSYNEQF
. | 11 | TRBV3-1/TRBV3-2 | ATGMGGNTEAF
. | 13 | TRBV6-1 | ASSEAPRGTGELF
. | 14 | TRBV11-2 | ASSLDNTGRHSPLH
. | 12 | TRBV28 | ASSSRKGRNEQF
TRBD1 | 11 | TRBV7-9 | ASRRTGDYEQY
. | 14 | TRBV7-9 | ASSLGRSTNTGELF
. | 12 | TRBV27 | ASSPGGGSYGYT
. | 13 | TRBV27 | ASRSLWGPNYGYT
. | 13 | TRBV24-1 | ATSDVRARINEQF
TRBD1 | 13 | TRBV27 | ASKPDRGPNQPQH
. | 15 | TRBV5-4 | ASSLEGRTTTNYGYT
. | 15 | TRBV28 | ASSVLLGEVSEETQY
. | 10 | TRBV6-6 | ASSRPPYEQY
. | 14 | TRBV21-1 | ASSIDRDWITGELF